This T cell receptor beta chain appears in the sequencing data of a study of vaccination effects on CD4 cells after COVID-19. About the study: Peptide-pool stimulation followed by sequencing identified expanded antigen-specific CD4+ clonotypes in the ViraFEST assay.

V lost 1 base and J lost 0, with 10 bases in between. The CDR3 length is 16 residues. From germline, CDR1 is SGHTA and CDR2 FQGNSA. CD4+ T cells were isolated after 10 days of culture. BNT162b2 vaccine or mRNA-1273 vaccine was given to participants in two doses. The vaccine recipients had no prior SARS-CoV-2 infection, with negative nucleocapsid antibodies. This clone appeared a few times. Its antigen remains unidentified. Using immunoSEQ multiplex PCR, the repertoire was profiled, and TCRdb retains in-frame clones only, with some absent. The sample carries 25,000 to 35,000 clones, roughly 74% recorded once. Study-level results: Marked clonal contraction was seen in infection- and vaccine-induced clones late after vaccination.

The TCR originated in a human donor who received a COVID-19 vaccine. The material was CD4+ T cells from PBMCs cultured without peptide, obtained after COVID-19 vaccination. V is TRBV7-2 and J is TRBJ1-3; D is uncertain. CDR3 coding DNA: TGTGCCAGCAGCTTAGGGGGAGGGAGCTCTGGAAACACCATATATTTT. Its protein product is CASSLGGGSSGNTIYF.